One TCR beta chain is described in this entry. Some clones are missing from TCRdb's copy, which holds only in-frame ones; the method was immunoSEQ multiplex PCR. The sample holds 150,000 to 200,000 clones, roughly 85% seen once. Germline CDR1 reads MDHEN; CDR2 reads SYDVKM. Germline trimming cut 7 bases from V and 4 bases from J; bases unmatched to any gene: 6. This CDR3 contains 14 residues. These data are taken from a study of blood T cell repertoires in COVID-19. The V and J genes are TRBV28 and TRBJ1-5; 8 bases agree with TRBD1. This sequence originates from a man between 60 and 75 years old with acute or convalescent COVID-19. Source material: peripheral blood. The CDR3 loop is CASTRGLWNQPQHF. The DNA for the CDR3 is TGTGCCAGCACCAGGGGGCTGTGGAATCAGCCCCAGCATTTT. Full variable domain (remainder filled in from reference TRBV28 and TRBJ1-5): DVKVTQSSRYLVKRTGEKVFLECVQDMDHENMFWYRQDPGLGLRLIYFSYDVKMKEKGDIPEGYSVSREKKERFSLILESASTNQTSMYLCASTRGLWNQPQHFGDGTRLSIL.